These 25 T cell receptor beta chains came from one sample sequenced in a study of T-cell reconstitution after alpha-beta-depleted transplantation in children. Unique molecular identifiers featured in how the TCRbeta library was prepared. TCRdb itself ran the PCR reads through MiXCR, one entry per CDR3 protein. The sample has 700,000 to 950,000 distinct CDR3 sequences, 15% to 20% seen once. This material consisted of PBMCs, mostly from graft donor cells, taken 360 days after TCRalphabeta/CD19-depleted stem cell transplant. The receptors shown here come from a male patient between 10 and 17 years old who had a stem cell transplant for acute lymphoblastic leukemia, so the T cells may come from the graft donor.

The chain combines TRBV2 with TRBJ2-3; weak D call: TRBD1 (5 bases). Germline V gene lookup returns CDR1 SNHLY and CDR2 FYNNEI. The V gene lost 7 bases and the J gene lost 1 base, with 21 bases spanning the gap. This CDR3 region has 17 residues. The CDR3 spells CASISFRGGSGTDTQYF. DNA for the CDR3: TGTGCCAGCATCTCCTTTAGGGGCGGCTCAGGCACAGATACGCAGTATTTT. The full variable domain, completed using reference TRBV2 and TRBJ2-3, is EPEVTQTPSHQVTQMGQEVILRCVPISNHLYFYWYRQILGQKVEFLVSFYNNEISEKSEIFDDQFSVERPDGSNFTLKIRSTKLEDSAMYFCASISFRGGSGTDTQYFGPGTRLTVL.

This clonotype appeared many times. This chain joins TRBV6-6 and TRBJ2-3, with unresolved D. Trimming took off 7 bases at V and 5 bases at J, with 10 bases between the two ends. The CDR3 contains 12 residues. Per the germline V gene, CDR1 is MNHNY and CDR2 is SVGAGI (reference sequence). For the CDR3, the DNA is TGTGCCAGCACCCAGTCGGGAGATACGCAGTATTTT. This translates into CASTQSGDTQYF.

This clonotype was detected ten times or more. V and J are TRBV5-1 and TRBJ2-1; a possible D gene is TRBD2 (6 bases). Trimming stripped 1 base from V and 6 bases from J, with 11 bases between. The CDR3 consists of 14 residues. Germline V gene lookup returns CDR1 SGHRS and CDR2 YFSETQ. The CDR3 region is CASSLRELSNEQFF. The CDR3 DNA follows: TGCGCCAGCAGCTTGCGGGAGCTATCCAATGAGCAGTTCTTC.

This clonotype has just a few counts. The V call is TRBV20-1, the J call TRBJ1-4; D is possibly TRBD1 (6 bases). This CDR3 has 12 amino acids. Trimming took off 6 bases at V and 8 bases at J, with 13 bases between the two ends. Germline CDR1 and CDR2: DFQATT and SNEGSKA (reference sequence). The CDR3 DNA reads TGCAGTGCCGGATGGGGGCGAGAAAAACTGTTTTTT. It encodes CSAGWGREKLFF.

V is TRBV5-1 and J is TRBJ2-7; 7 bases map to TRBD2. V shed 3 bases and J 1 base; nucleotides not matched to a gene: 10. CDR1 SGHRS and CDR2 YFSETQ come from the germline V gene. The CDR3 spans 16 residues. The CDR3 DNA reads as TGCGCCAGCAGCTATCCAACTAGCGACATGTCCTACGAGCAGTACTTC. Encoded protein: CASSYPTSDMSYEQYF.

In this sample, this clonotype turned up many times. The V and J genes are TRBV12-3 or TRBV12-4 and TRBJ2-7, with D perhaps TRBD2 (6 bases). The CDR3 consists of 13 residues. Trimming removed 5 bases from V and 4 bases from J, with 12 bases in between. The CDR3 region has the DNA TGTGCCAGCAGTCCCGGGGGAGAATACGAGCAGTACTTC. As protein: CASSPGGEYEQYF.

This clonotype came up a few times. The chain joins TRBV4-1 to TRBJ2-5; TRBD2 aligns across 7 bases. Germline V CDR1 and CDR2: MGHRA, YSYEKL. J gave up 4 bases and V 2 bases, and 10 bases lay outside the gene matches. The CDR3 is 16 amino acids. The CDR3 region is CASSQRGAGERETQYF. Here the CDR3 DNA reads TGCGCCAGCAGCCAAAGGGGTGCGGGAGAAAGAGAGACCCAGTACTTC.

The CDR3 DNA is TGTGCCAGCAGTTTGGGGAAATCGGTCGGGGAGCTGTTTTTT. Translation gives CASSLGKSVGELFF. This chain links TRBV12-3 or TRBV12-4 with TRBJ2-2, with unresolved D. V was shortened by 3 bases and J by 7 bases, with 12 bases between the two germline ends. The CDR3 has 14 amino acids.

This clonotype was counted between two and nine times. The chain combines TRBV20-1 with TRBJ1-3; a weak D match, TRBD1 (5 bases). Germline V gene data show CDR1 as DFQATT and CDR2 as SNEGSKA (reference sequence). The length of the CDR3 is 15 residues. V dropped 0 bases and J dropped 0 bases, with 9 bases sitting between them. CDR3 region: CSARDEGSSGNTIYF. For the CDR3, the DNA is TGCAGTGCTAGAGATGAGGGGAGCTCTGGAAACACCATATATTTT.

This clonotype was picked up a small number of times. V usage is TRBV12-3 or TRBV12-4 and J usage is TRBJ2-7; D is perhaps TRBD1 or TRBD2 (5 bases each). Deletions cut 5 bases from V and 5 bases from J, with 13 bases between. The CDR3 length is 13 residues. The CDR3 DNA reads TGTGCCAGCAGTCTCCCCCGGGGACACGAGCAGTACTTC. This codes for CASSLPRGHEQYF.

V and J are TRBV12-3 or TRBV12-4 and TRBJ2-3, with D possibly being TRBD1 (6 bases). Trimming left V 2 bases short and J 4 bases short, with 22 bases between. The CDR3 loop spans 18 amino acids. Here the CDR3 reads CASSLMAPITGPPDTQYF. CDR3 coding DNA: TGTGCCAGCAGTTTAATGGCTCCTATAACAGGGCCCCCAGATACGCAGTATTTT.

J is TRBJ2-3 and V is TRBV20-1; D uncertain. CDR1 DFQATT and CDR2 SNEGSKA come from the germline V gene (reference sequence). Between the trimmed V and J ends, which lost 0 bases and 9 bases, there was a span of 25 bases. This CDR3 has 17 residues. Written as DNA, the CDR3 is TGCAGTGCTAGAGATCCGGCTAGGCAGGTTGGTGCAACAACGCAGTATTTT. Its protein product is CSARDPARQVGATTQYF.

The chain couples TRBV5-1 to TRBJ2-1, with 10 bases matching TRBD2. V shed 7 bases, J shed 7 bases, and the junction held 11 bases outside the gene matches. The CDR3 length is 15 residues. Germline CDR1 reads SGHRS; CDR2 reads YFSETQ. CDR3 coding DNA: TGCGCCAGCTCCCCGGAGGCTAGCGGGAGTAATGAGCAGTTCTTC. Its translation is CASSPEASGSNEQFF. Based on the CDR3 plus reference TRBV5-1 and TRBJ2-1, the full variable domain is KAGVTQTPRYLIKTRGQQVTLSCSPISGHRSVSWYQQTPGQGLQFLFEYFSETQRNKGNFPGRFSGRQFSNSRSEMNVSTLELGDSALYLCASSPEASGSNEQFFGPGTRLTVL.

Only one count was recorded for this clonotype. The V gene is TRBV7-8, the J gene TRBJ1-2; D is unresolved. Between the trimmed V and J ends, which lost 6 bases and 7 bases, there was a span of 24 bases. The CDR3 spans 16 residues. The germline V gene encodes CDR1 SGHVS and CDR2 FQNEAQ. CDR3 residues: CASSMPGRAPDLGYTF. In DNA, the CDR3 is TGTGCCAGCAGTATGCCCGGCCGGGCCCCTGACCTTGGCTACACCTTC.

CDR3 loop: CASSVVGGVGGEQFF. DNA of the CDR3: TGTGCCAGCAGCGTCGTAGGAGGAGTAGGCGGTGAGCAGTTCTTC. This chain connects TRBV9 to TRBJ2-1; TRBD2 is a possible D gene (5 bases). V was shortened by 2 bases and J by 9 bases, with 18 bases between the two germline ends. Germline V gene sequence: CDR1 SGDLS, CDR2 YYNGEE. This CDR3 is 15 amino acids long. The full variable domain, with the rest looked up from reference TRBV9 and TRBJ2-1, is DSGVTQTPKHLITATGQRVTLRCSPRSGDLSVYWYQQSLDQGLQFLIQYYNGEERAKGNILERFSAQQFPDLHSELNLSSLELGDSALYFCASSVVGGVGGEQFFGPGTRLTVL.

There are many counts of this clonotype. This chain uses TRBV6-2 or TRBV6-3 with TRBJ2-1; D gene uncertain. The CDR3 loop spans 13 amino acids. The germline V gene encodes CDR1 MNHEY and CDR2 SVGEGT. Trimming took off 2 bases at V and 12 bases at J, with 14 bases between the two ends. Written as DNA, the CDR3 is TGTGCCAGCAGTTACGGGCTCCCCGTGAGGCAGTTCTTC. Translation gives CASSYGLPVRQFF.

The rearrangement links TRBV7-3 to TRBJ2-1; 13 bases agree with TRBD2. The length of the CDR3 is 15 residues. Germline CDR1 SGHTA, CDR2 FQGTGA. The V gene end was trimmed by 1 base and the J gene end by 15 bases; junction bases not matched to a gene: 9. CDR3 bases: TGTGCCAGCAGCTTAAACAGACTAGCGGGAGGTGGTGGGTTCTTC. It encodes CASSLNRLAGGGGFF.

There are a few counts of this clonotype. The rearrangement joins TRBV12-5 to TRBJ2-1; 8 bases line up with TRBD1. CDR3 length: 12 residues. With 7 bases clipped from V and 9 bases from J, the junction kept 5 bases outside the gene matches. In germline, CDR1 is LGHNT, CDR2 FRNRAP. The CDR3 here is CASASGGSEQFF. The CDR3 DNA sequence: TGTGCTAGTGCCTCAGGGGGCAGTGAGCAGTTCTTC.

This clonotype was observed a few times. This chain joins TRBV3-1 and TRBJ2-7; TRBD2 aligns across 7 bases. The CDR3 consists of 14 residues. Germline loops: CDR1 LGHDT, CDR2 YNNKEL (reference sequence). J gave up 3 bases and V 4 bases, and 6 bases lay outside the gene matches. The CDR3 DNA reads as TGTGCCAGCAGCCCCGGACTAGTTAACTACGAGCAGTACTTC. Its translation: CASSPGLVNYEQYF.

V is TRBV5-1 and J is TRBJ2-1; perhaps TRBD1 as D (5 bases). The V and J ends lost 3 bases and 1 base respectively, with 14 bases between them. The germline V gene has CDR1 SGHRS and CDR2 YFSETQ. The CDR3 runs to 16 residues. The CDR3 DNA follows: TGCGCCAGCAGCTGGGGCCTTGCTTCGTCCTACAATGAGCAGTTCTTC. Protein sequence: CASSWGLASSYNEQFF.

This clonotype has just a few counts. The V gene is TRBV7-6, the J gene TRBJ1-5; 10 nucleotides line up with TRBD1. From germline, CDR1 is SGHVS and CDR2 FNYEAQ. The trim removed 4 bases at V and 2 bases at J, leaving 11 bases unmatched. The CDR3 consists of 18 residues. CDR3 in amino acids: CASSSSPGTGAGNQPQHF. CDR3 nucleotides: TGTGCCAGCAGCTCAAGTCCCGGGACAGGGGCGGGCAATCAGCCCCAGCATTTT.

The rearrangement uses TRBV10-3 and TRBJ2-1; D is tentatively TRBD1 or TRBD2 (5 bases each). V lost 6 bases and J lost 4, with 16 bases in between. The CDR3 is 15 amino acids. Germline V gene data show CDR1 as ENHRY and CDR2 as SYGVKD. The CDR3 is CAISQSRDGYNEQFF. The CDR3 region has the DNA TGTGCCATCAGCCAGTCCCGGGACGGTTACAATGAGCAGTTCTTC.

This clonotype was recorded a few times. The V gene is TRBV20-1, the J gene TRBJ2-5; 8 bases align to TRBD2. Germline assignment: CDR1 DFQATT and CDR2 SNEGSKA (reference sequence). This CDR3 spans 13 amino acids. J was trimmed by 5 bases and V by 7 bases; bases with no gene match: 9. The CDR3: CSETAGDGETQYF. Here the CDR3 DNA reads TGCAGTGAAACAGCGGGAGATGGGGAGACCCAGTACTTC.

This clonotype appeared a few times. The CDR3 protein is CATSGDSLRPDTQYF. The CDR3 nucleotides read TGTGCCACCAGTGGGGACTCACTGAGGCCAGATACGCAGTATTTT. The chain links TRBV24-1 to TRBJ2-3; tentative D call: TRBD2 (6 bases). This CDR3 is 15 amino acids long. The V end lost 5 bases, the J end lost 4 bases, and 15 bases lay between the germline ends. Germline-derived CDR1 and CDR2 are KGHDR and SFDVKD.

The chain has TRBV14 and TRBJ2-1; 8 bases line up with TRBD2. This CDR3 has 16 amino acids. V lost 0 bases to trimming and J lost 1 base; unmatched junction nucleotides: 2. Germline CDR1 reads SGHDN; CDR2 reads FVKESK. CDR3 DNA: TGTGCCAGCAGCCAAGACGAGCGGGAGTCCTACAATGAGCAGTTCTTC. Its protein is CASSQDERESYNEQFF. The variable domain in full, completed from reference TRBV14 and TRBJ2-1, reads EAGVTQFPSHSVIEKGQTVTLRCDPISGHDNLYWYRRVMGKEIKFLLHFVKESKQDESGMPNNRFLAERTGGTYSTLKVQPAELEDSGVYFCASSQDERESYNEQFFGPGTRLTVL.